The source of this TCR beta chain is a study of spatial heterogeneity in lung cancer (dated by TCRdb to about 2019). In terms of the full investigation: Beta-chain transcripts were consistently detected in greater numbers than alpha-chain transcripts, which likely reflects a higher abundance of beta-chain transcripts. In the raw uncorrected reads, each unique combination of TCR and UMI appeared on average more than ten times. In non-small cell lung cancer, the study made a quantitative comparison of TCR alpha and beta repertoires among multiple tumor regions, matched nontumor lung and blood. TCR repertoire features were related to nonsynonymous mutation counts determined by whole-exome sequencing of tumor tissue. Both alpha and beta chains were TCR-sequenced in samples taken at surgery, namely 220 tumor regions, 62 to 65 matched nontumor lung samples and approximately 58 PBMC samples.

The library was prepared using 5' RACE. The sequencer listed for this sample is NextSeq 500. To allow correction of PCR and sequencing errors, the TCR library protocol tagged every TCR cDNA molecule with a unique molecular identifier. The authors processed their data as follows. TCR identification, UMI-based error correction and CDR3 extraction were all carried out with Decombinator tools. Expanded TCRs were defined as those above a frequency of 2 per 1,000, corresponding to the top 1% of the tumor frequency distribution. Renyi diversity was calculated using the R vegan package after each repertoire was subsampled 100 times to 5,000 TCRs. CDR3 similarity networks were constructed using string-kernel similarity of amino acid triplets, with links drawn between CDR3s whose pairwise similarity was above 0.82. TCRdb itself trimmed the public reads at Q25 with fastp, ran MiXCR and retained productive beta chains. Entries that share a CDR3 protein sequence are merged under the most common genes and DNA. TCRdb's processing, not the authors' own work, is the source of the V and J calls. Present in this sample are about 12,000 distinct CDR3 sequences, 14% of which were seen just once. The ten largest clones capture around 40% of the sample.

Study-level results and caveats: Confirming at a functional level the hypothesis that regional TCRs recognize regional mutations was considered to require additional single-cell paired TCR alpha and beta sequencing. Ubiquitous expanded tumor TCRs showed up in blood more often at tumor resection than at routine follow-up.

CDR1 SEHNR and CDR2 FQNEAQ were looked up in the germline V gene (reference sequence). The cysteine opens and the phenylalanine closes a CDR3 of 14 amino acids. The retained sequence is limited to the CDR3, 42 bases, with the frame set at the first base. From V the trimming removes 5 bases and from J it removes 4 bases, while the gene matches leave 8 bases of the junction unaccounted for. Sample time point, as interpreted from the label and publication: sample taken at primary tumor resection. TCR sequencing used whole RNA extracted from tumor and nontumor lung tissue, or from cryopreserved PBMC samples, without cell sorting. The donors were more than 60 patients from the lung TRACERx cohort who had early-stage, untreated non-small cell lung cancer. A patient was chosen for TCR sequencing only when enough RNA was available from at least two tumor regions. With regard to this clonotype: It has no known antigen specificity. Base qualities are not recorded, but no much larger clone differs from it by a single base.

The sequencing here drew on PBMCs, taken at surgery. The sequence links TRBV7-9 to TRBJ2-7, and TRBD1 aligns with 7 junction nucleotides. This receptor was identified in a male donor with early-stage non-small cell lung cancer. This receptor has the CDR3 CASSPNRGAYEQYF. DNA sequence: TGTGCCAGCAGCCCCAACAGGGGCGCTTACGAGCAGTACTTC. With the portions outside the CDR3 filled from the reference TRBV7-9 and TRBJ2-7 genes, the complete variable region becomes DTGVSQNPRHKITKRGQNVTFRCDPISEHNRLYWYRQTLGQGPEFLTYFQNEAQLEKSRLLSDRFSAERPKGSFSTLEIQRTEQGDSAMYLCASSPNRGAYEQYFGPGTRLTVT.